The 16 T cell receptor beta chains below all came from one sample that was sequenced in a study of regulatory T cells in long-lasting Graves disease. Time point noted: newly diagnosed GD, antithyroid drugs for less than 3 months. The TCR library was made from RNA extracted from PBMCs. Library construction for TCR beta used iRepertoire HTBI primers and Arm-PCR of CDR3 regions. Using its own MiXCR run on the multiplex PCR reads, TCRdb lists one record per CDR3 protein. The sample lists approximately 440,000 distinct CDR3 sequences; roughly 16% were seen once. These sequences were also reported in another study, on T cells in Graves' hyperthyroidism and ophthalmopathy.

The material sequenced was peripheral blood mononuclear cells (PBMCs), taken at new diagnosis, from a patient treated with antithyroid drugs. The receptor set was obtained from a man aged 40-55 years with Graves disease.

The DNA for the CDR3 is TGTGCCAGCAGCTTGCATATTACCAGTCAGTCTAATTCACCCCTCCACTTT. Its protein product is CASSLHITSQSNSPLHF. The rearrangement joins TRBV5-6 to TRBJ1-6, with D uncertain. Germline V gives CDR1 SGHDT, CDR2 YYEEEE. The CDR3 spans 17 residues. With 1 base removed from V and 6 bases from J, the gap between germline ends came to 17 bases.

The V gene is TRBV29-1, the J gene TRBJ1-4; D might be TRBD1 (6 bases). V gave up 4 bases and J gave up 5 bases, with 8 bases separating them. Germline V lookup: CDR1 SQVTM, CDR2 ANQGSEA. The CDR3 consists of 12 residues. As DNA, the CDR3 is TGCAGCGTTGCACAGGGAAATGAAAAACTGTTTTTT. Encoded protein: CSVAQGNEKLFF.

Turning to this clonotype: Germline is not matched at one junction end, which may reflect a read error. V usage is TRBV20-1 and J usage is TRBJ2-3; TRBD2 aligns across 7 bases. From germline, CDR1 is DFQATT and CDR2 SNEGSKA (reference sequence). The CDR3 has 16 residues. CDR3 in amino acids: CSARDLQRGRTDAQYF. As DNA, the CDR3 is TGCAGTGCCAGAGATCTTCAGCGGGGTCGCACAGATGCGCAGTATTTT.

This clonotype occurred many times. The chain has TRBV15 and TRBJ2-5; 7 bases match TRBD1. The CDR3 runs to 16 residues. Germline values: CDR1 LNHNV, CDR2 YYDKDF (reference sequence). V shed 1 base, J shed 2 bases, and the junction held 7 bases outside the gene matches. DNA for the CDR3: TGTGCCACCAGCAGAGGATTAGAGGGACAGCAAGAGACCCAGTACTTC. It encodes CATSRGLEGQQETQYF. Supplemented by reference TRBV15 and TRBJ2-5, the full variable domain reads DAMVIQNPRYQVTQFGKPVTLSCSQTLNHNVMYWYQQKSSQAPKLLFHYYDKDFNNEADTPDNFQSRRPNTSFCFLDIRSPGLGDTAMYLCATSRGLEGQQETQYFGPGTRLLVL.

The sample holds many counts of this clonotype. Its ends do not fully match the called genes, so a read error is possible. V gene TRBV5-1 combines with J gene TRBJ2-3, with TRBD1 identical over 7 bases. CDR1 is SGHRS and CDR2 is YFSETQ in the germline V gene. The CDR3 is 15 amino acids. This CDR3 is CASSPTTGSADTQYF. The CDR3 DNA follows: TGTGCCAGCAGCCCGACGACAGGGTCCGCAGATACGCAGTATTTT.

Ten or more counts support this clonotype. The chain uses TRBV5-6 and TRBJ2-7; possible D gene TRBD2, 5 bases. The CDR3 consists of 13 residues. Germline V lookup: CDR1 SGHDT, CDR2 YYEEEE. V was cut by 2 bases and J by 4 bases, with 10 bases left in between. The DNA for the CDR3 is TGTGCCAGCAGCTTCGTTAGCGAATACGAGCAGTACTTC. As protein: CASSFVSEYEQYF.

This clonotype was counted between two and nine times. The rearrangement links TRBV10-3 to TRBJ2-7; D is uncertain. The CDR3 sequence is 12 residues long. The V end lost 3 bases, the J end lost 6 bases, and 9 bases lay between the germline ends. CDR1 is ENHRY and CDR2 is SYGVKD in the germline V gene. CDR3 in DNA: TGTGCCATCAGTGACTTATTCCGCGAGCAGTACTTC. It yields the protein CAISDLFREQYF.

This clonotype was seen only once. The rearrangement joins TRBV11-2 to TRBJ2-1, with 8 bases aligning to TRBD2. The V gene's germline CDR1 is SGHAT and CDR2 FQNNGV. J lost 7 bases, V lost 1 base, and 6 bases had no gene match. The CDR3 spans 15 residues. The CDR3 region is CASSLVSGSGNEQFF. The DNA of the CDR3 is TGTGCCAGCAGCTTAGTGAGCGGGAGTGGGAATGAGCAGTTCTTC.

This clonotype was detected many times. The chain links TRBV27 to TRBJ2-1; 8 positions match TRBD2. V was clipped by 5 bases and J by 7 bases; unmatched bases: 13. The CDR3 sequence is 16 residues long. Germline V gene lookup returns CDR1 MNHEY and CDR2 SMNVEV (reference sequence). The chain's CDR3 is CASSKIAGSGINEQFF. The DNA for the CDR3 is TGTGCCAGCAGTAAAATAGCGGGAAGTGGGATAAATGAGCAGTTCTTC.

The chain uses TRBV30 and TRBJ1-5, with 7 bases that match TRBD1. This CDR3 has 15 residues. J was trimmed by 3 bases and V by 0 bases; bases with no gene match: 5. Germline-derived CDR1 and CDR2 are GTSNPN and SVGIG (reference sequence). The CDR3 DNA reads as TGTGCCTGGAGTGTACGAGGGGGCACCAATCAGCCCCAGCATTTT. Its protein product is CAWSVRGGTNQPQHF.

This clonotype came up many times. A read error may produce the germline difference seen at one junction end. The gene calls are TRBV5-1 and TRBJ2-7, with TRBD1 matching 8 bases. The CDR3 runs to 13 residues. Looked up from germline, CDR1 is SGHRS and CDR2 is YFSETQ. CDR3 loop: CASSSDRGYEQYF. CDR3 nucleotides: TGTGCCAGCAGCTCTGACAGGGGCTACGAGCAGTACTTC.

In its sample, this clonotype was seen many times. The rearrangement joins TRBV2 to TRBJ2-1; 9 nucleotides match TRBD2. Germline V gene sequence: CDR1 SNHLY, CDR2 FYNNEI. Trimming cost V 9 bases and J 6 bases; bases outside gene matches: 9. This CDR3 comprises 14 residues. The CDR3 is CASLAGTLGNEQFF. CDR3 nucleotide sequence: TGTGCCAGTCTAGCGGGAACCCTTGGCAATGAGCAGTTCTTC. The full variable domain, its missing parts supplied by reference TRBV2 and TRBJ2-1, is EPEVTQTPSHQVTQMGQEVILRCVPISNHLYFYWYRQILGQKVEFLVSFYNNEISEKSEIFDDQFSVERPDGSNFTLKIRSTKLEDSAMYFCASLAGTLGNEQFFGPGTRLTVL.

In its sample, this clonotype was seen many times. This chain connects TRBV10-3 to TRBJ2-7; TRBD1 is a possible D gene (6 bases). This CDR3 is built from 13 residues. Looked up from germline, CDR1 is ENHRY and CDR2 is SYGVKD. V dropped 3 bases and J dropped 1 base, with 7 bases sitting between them. CDR3 sequence: CAISEGQSYEQYF. The DNA for the CDR3 is TGTGCCATCAGTGAAGGACAGTCCTACGAGCAGTACTTC.

This clonotype has a single count. This chain connects TRBV12-3 or TRBV12-4 to TRBJ2-1; tentative D call: TRBD2 (5 bases). Trimming took off 2 bases at V and 10 bases at J, with 18 bases between the two ends. This CDR3 is built from 15 residues. This CDR3 reads CASSLIGLSAVEQFF. The DNA of the CDR3 is TGTGCCAGCAGTTTAATTGGACTTTCCGCGGTCGAGCAGTTCTTC.

This chain joins TRBV6-1 and TRBJ2-7, with TRBD2 matching 10 bases. With 6 bases clipped from V and 3 bases from J, the junction kept 14 bases outside the gene matches. CDR3 length equals 17 residues. Looked up from germline, CDR1 is MNHNS and CDR2 is SASEGT. For the CDR3, the DNA is TGTGCCAGCAGCTCCCGCCAAGCGGGAGGGCTCATCTACGAGCAGTACTTC. Its translation: CASSSRQAGGLIYEQYF.

This clonotype was observed a handful of times. The J gene is TRBJ2-7, the V gene TRBV5-1, with a possible D match to TRBD1 (6 bases). The V end lost 0 bases, the J end lost 3 bases, and 13 bases lay between the germline ends. Germline CDR1 is SGHRS and CDR2 is YFSETQ. This CDR3 comprises 15 residues. CDR3 sequence (DNA): TGCGCCAGCAGCTTGGCGACAGGATTCCTCTACGAGCAGTACTTC. It encodes CASSLATGFLYEQYF. The whole variable domain, remainder taken from reference TRBV5-1 and TRBJ2-7, is KAGVTQTPRYLIKTRGQQVTLSCSPISGHRSVSWYQQTPGQGLQFLFEYFSETQRNKGNFPGRFSGRQFSNSRSEMNVSTLELGDSALYLCASSLATGFLYEQYFGPGTRLTVT.